This T cell receptor (beta chain) is from a study of CD8 T cells in Susac syndrome. General study findings and limits: The CD4+ T cell repertoires, which came from Susac syndrome patients, showed no sign of clonal expansion.

After extraction with the RNeasy kit, about 0.45 to 1 ug of the RNA was reverse transcribed using random hexamers. TCRdb re-derived calls from the immunoSEQ multiplex PCR reads in MiXCR, one entry per CDR3 protein. The sample yields around 110,000 distinct CDR3 sequences, under 96% seen once. Points on this clonotype: What it binds is unknown.

The clonotype was recovered from a human donor with Susac syndrome. The sequenced material came from CD4+ T cells from PBMCs.

The CDR3 loop reads CASSPEAPRETQYF. The CDR3 region has the DNA TGTGCCAGCAGCCCGGAGGCACCGCGAGAGACCCAGTACTTC. This sequence joins TRBV11-2 and TRBJ2-5, with a weak D call TRBD2 (5 bases). The CDR3 length is 14 residues. Deletions cut 5 bases from V and 4 bases from J, with 14 bases between. Germline V gene data show CDR1 as SGHAT and CDR2 as FQNNGV.